These T cell receptor beta chains were read from a single sample in a study of cytomegalovirus exposure and HLA in healthy donors. Assay used: immunoSEQ multiplex PCR; TCRdb lists only in-frame clones, some missing. The profile shows 110,000 or so clones, about 91% of them singletons. The sequencing input was PBMCs. These receptors were obtained from a man aged 18 to 30 in good health and CMV-seronegative. Each CDR3 is given with its conserved first and last residue. Each record gives: V gene, clone size, J gene, D gene, CDR3 protein, CDR3 DNA. The D gene is left open where the match is weak. Size values are once, few and many counts, or a class for expanded clones, and some rows have none.

>TRBV6-1|-|TRBJ2-4|-
CASSEFSTSVAKNIQYF
TGTGCCAGCAGTGAGTTTTCCACATCCGTAGCCAAAAACATTCAGTACTTC
>TRBV2|-|TRBJ1-5|-
CASSVRQGGNQPQHF
TGTGCCAGCAGTGTACGCCAGGGCGGCAATCAGCCCCAGCATTTT
>TRBV5-1|-|TRBJ2-7|-
CASSLALAASSYEQYF
TGCGCCAGCAGCTTGGCCTTAGCGGCAAGCTCCTACGAGCAGTACTTC
>TRBV4-1|-|TRBJ1-2|TRBD1
CASSQPGTAYGYTF
TGCGCCAGCAGCCAACCCGGGACAGCCTATGGCTACACCTTC
>TRBV25-1|-|TRBJ1-3|-
CASSLQRSSGNTIYF
TGTGCCAGCAGCCTTCAACGGTCCTCTGGAAACACCATATATTTT
>TRBV30|few|TRBJ2-7|-
CAWSQDTYEQYF
TGTGCCTGGAGTCAGGATACCTACGAGCAGTACTTC
>TRBV2|-|TRBJ2-1|-
CASSALPTGLDEQFF
TGTGCCAGCAGCGCCCTCCCCACAGGGCTAGATGAGCAGTTCTTC
>TRBV19|-|TRBJ1-4|TRBD1
CATTRQGPWEKLFF
TGTGCTACGACGAGACAGGGCCCTTGGGAAAAACTGTTTTTT
>TRBV11-3|-|TRBJ2-1|TRBD1
CASSNRRGPYNEQFF
TGTGCCAGCAGCAACCGCAGGGGGCCTTACAATGAGCAGTTCTTC
>TRBV6-6|-|TRBJ1-5|TRBD1
CASSPRDRGNQPQHF
TGTGCCAGCAGTCCCCGGGACAGGGGAAATCAGCCCCAGCATTTT
>TRBV5-1|-|TRBJ2-2|-
CASRATSLDTGELFF
TGCGCCAGTCGCGCGACTAGTTTAGACACCGGGGAGCTGTTTTTT
>TRBV5-1|-|TRBJ2-7|TRBD2
CASSGLAGSGRTYEQYF
TGCGCCAGCAGCGGACTAGCGGGAAGTGGAAGGACCTACGAGCAGTACTTC
>TRBV2|-|TRBJ1-2|TRBD1
CASSPAGGFIDYTF
TGTGCCAGCAGCCCGGCAGGGGGATTTATTGACTACACCTTC
>TRBV6-5|-|TRBJ1-2|TRBD1
CATGQGDGYTF
TGTGCCACCGGACAGGGCGATGGCTACACCTTC
>TRBV12-5|-|TRBJ2-1|TRBD1
CASGLDRVSYNEQFF
TGTGCTAGTGGTTTAGACAGGGTCTCCTACAATGAGCAGTTCTTC
>TRBV18|-|TRBJ1-6|-
CASSPESTYYNSPLHF
TGTGCCAGCTCACCCGAATCTACCTACTATAATTCACCCCTCCACTTT
>TRBV29-1|-|TRBJ1-1|TRBD1
CSVDRRQGDTEAFF
TGCAGCGTTGACCGCAGACAGGGGGACACTGAAGCTTTCTTT
>TRBV27|-|TRBJ1-2|-
CASSAANYGYTF
TGTGCCAGCAGCGCAGCTAACTATGGCTACACCTTC
>TRBV19|-|TRBJ2-1|-
CASSIATLLEQFF
TGTGCCAGTAGTATAGCTACTCTATTGGAGCAGTTCTTC
>TRBV27|-|TRBJ2-2|TRBD1
CASGQGFAGELFF
TGTGCCAGCGGACAGGGGTTTGCCGGGGAGCTGTTTTTT
>TRBV19|-|TRBJ1-5|TRBD1
CASSRTGVIQPQHF
TGTGCCAGTAGTCGGACAGGGGTTATTCAGCCCCAGCATTTT
>TRBV7-6|-|TRBJ2-1|-
CASSLGIWESSYNEQFF
TGTGCCAGCAGCTTAGGTATCTGGGAGAGCTCCTACAATGAGCAGTTCTTC
>TRBV5-8|-|TRBJ2-3|TRBD1
CASSLLGQDTDTQYF
TGTGCCAGCAGCTTGCTTGGACAGGACACAGATACGCAGTATTTT
>TRBV6-1|-|TRBJ2-4|TRBD1
CASSEVLYRGAKNIQYF
TGTGCCAGCAGTGAAGTCCTCTACAGGGGAGCCAAAAACATTCAGTACTTC
>TRBV15|-|TRBJ1-2|TRBD1
CATSRDRGQNYGYTF
TGTGCCACCAGCAGGGACAGGGGTCAGAACTATGGCTACACCTTC
>TRBV11-3|-|TRBJ1-1|TRBD1
CASSSLQGGAFF
TGTGCCAGCAGCTCCCTACAGGGGGGAGCTTTCTTT
>TRBV10-3|-|TRBJ2-7|TRBD2
CAISEGGKTSGRIYEQYF
TGTGCCATCAGTGAGGGGGGGAAAACTAGCGGGAGAATCTACGAGCAGTACTTC
>TRBV19|-|TRBJ2-5|-
CASSIQGRETQYF
TGTGCCAGTAGTATCCAGGGTAGGGAGACCCAGTACTTC
>TRBV7-2|-|TRBJ1-5|TRBD1
CASSSAPGQNQPQHF
TGTGCCAGCAGCTCAGCCCCGGGACAGAATCAGCCCCAGCATTTT
>TRBV30|many|TRBJ1-6|-
CAWIGGNSPLHF
TGTGCCTGGATCGGGGGGAATTCACCCCTCCACTTT
>TRBV2|-|TRBJ2-7|-
CASSDTTGEQYF
TGTGCCAGCAGTGACACCACGGGAGAGCAGTACTTC
>TRBV6-6|-|TRBJ1-5|-
CASSYSRQTNQPQHF
TGTGCCAGCAGTTACTCCCGACAGACCAATCAGCCCCAGCATTTT
>TRBV6-5|-|TRBJ2-7|TRBD1
CASSWDRQFSEQYF
TGTGCCAGCAGTTGGGACAGACAATTTTCCGAGCAGTACTTC
>TRBV4-3|-|TRBJ1-5|-
CASSPTVQAPQHF
TGCGCCAGCAGTCCAACGGTGCAGGCGCCCCAGCATTTT
>TRBV2|-|TRBJ1-4|TRBD1
CASSEATGDEKLFF
TGTGCCAGCAGTGAAGCCACAGGGGATGAAAAACTGTTTTTT
>TRBV6-5|-|TRBJ1-1|TRBD1
CASQELTGYTEAFF
TGTGCCAGCCAAGAGTTGACAGGGTACACTGAAGCTTTCTTT
>TRBV11-2|-|TRBJ1-1|-
CASSLEFGKKNTEAFF
TGTGCCAGCAGCTTAGAATTCGGGAAAAAGAACACTGAAGCTTTCTTT
>TRBV7-8|once|TRBJ2-7|-
CASSLVGTSPHEQYF
TGTGCCAGCAGCTTAGTTGGGACAAGCCCCCACGAGCAGTACTTC
>TRBV7-2|-|TRBJ1-5|-
CASSAGTTKYSNQPQHF
TGTGCCAGCAGCGCGGGAACGACAAAATATAGCAATCAGCCCCAGCATTTT
>TRBV7-7|few|TRBJ2-7|TRBD1
CASSKASTGNYEQYF
TGTGCCAGCAGCAAAGCCTCGACAGGGAACTACGAGCAGTACTTC
>TRBV2|-|TRBJ1-2|-
CASSEIPGHDINYGYTF
TGTGCCAGCAGTGAAATCCCAGGACACGATATTAACTATGGCTACACCTTC
>TRBV10-3|-|TRBJ1-1|TRBD1
CAISEIGGSNTEAFF
TGTGCCATCAGTGAGATAGGGGGCTCCAACACTGAAGCTTTCTTT